This T cell receptor beta chain stems from a study of cytomegalovirus exposure and HLA in healthy donors. Study-level findings and limits: The study flagged roughly 160 TCR beta chains as cytomegalovirus-associated. DRB1 had the most TCR associations and HLA-C the fewest, a later analysis found, with rates varying by HLA locus.

The PCR employed 60 Vbeta primers together with 13 Jbeta primers. Sequencing was performed with immunoSEQ multiplex PCR; in TCRdb, only in-frame clones are kept and a portion is missing. The sample consists of roughly 250,000 clones, 70% to 90% of them appearing once. This clone came up a few times. The antigen is undetermined. This CDR3 has 16 residues. CDR1 is SGHKS, CDR2 YYEKEE, per germline (reference sequence). V shed 2 bases and J 0 bases; nucleotides not matched to a gene: 3. The rearrangement joins TRBV5-5 to TRBJ2-3; the match to TRBD2 covers 10 bases. The sequenced material came from PBMCs. This TCR was recovered from a woman aged 35 to 49 in good health and CMV-seropositive. CDR3 region: CASSFGTSASTDTQYF. CDR3 DNA sequence: TGTGCCAGCAGCTTTGGGACTAGCGCTAGCACAGATACGCAGTATTTT.